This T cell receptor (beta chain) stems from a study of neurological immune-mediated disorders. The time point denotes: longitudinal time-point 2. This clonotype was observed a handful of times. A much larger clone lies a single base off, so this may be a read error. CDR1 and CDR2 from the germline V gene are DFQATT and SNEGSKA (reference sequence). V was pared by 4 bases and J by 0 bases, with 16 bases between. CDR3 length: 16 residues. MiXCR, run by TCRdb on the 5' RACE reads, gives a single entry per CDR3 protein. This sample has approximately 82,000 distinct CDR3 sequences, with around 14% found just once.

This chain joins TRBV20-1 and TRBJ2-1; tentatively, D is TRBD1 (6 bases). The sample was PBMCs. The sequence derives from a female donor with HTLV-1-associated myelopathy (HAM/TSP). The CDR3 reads CSANTIQGFSYNEQFF. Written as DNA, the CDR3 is TGCAGTGCTAACACAATACAGGGATTCTCCTACAATGAGCAGTTCTTC.